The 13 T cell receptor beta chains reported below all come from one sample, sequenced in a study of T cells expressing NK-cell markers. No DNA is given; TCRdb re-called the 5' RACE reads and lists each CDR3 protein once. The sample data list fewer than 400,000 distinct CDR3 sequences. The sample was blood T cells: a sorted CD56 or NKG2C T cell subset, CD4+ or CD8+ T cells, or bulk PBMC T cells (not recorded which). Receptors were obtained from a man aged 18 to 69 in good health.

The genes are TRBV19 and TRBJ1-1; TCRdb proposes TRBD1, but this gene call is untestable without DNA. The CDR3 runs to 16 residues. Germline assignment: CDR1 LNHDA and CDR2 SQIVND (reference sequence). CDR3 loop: CASRTGDRGMNTEAFF.

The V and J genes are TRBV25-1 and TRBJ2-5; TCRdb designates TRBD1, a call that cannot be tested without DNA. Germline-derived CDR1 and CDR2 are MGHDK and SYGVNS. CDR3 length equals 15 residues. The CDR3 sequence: CASSTHDRSKRTQYF.

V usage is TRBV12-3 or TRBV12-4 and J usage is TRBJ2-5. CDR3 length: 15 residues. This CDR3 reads CASSLVGVVGETQYF.

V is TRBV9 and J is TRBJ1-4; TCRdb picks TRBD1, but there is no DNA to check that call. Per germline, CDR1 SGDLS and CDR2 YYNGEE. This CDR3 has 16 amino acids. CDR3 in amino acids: CASSVGLEGDREKLFF.

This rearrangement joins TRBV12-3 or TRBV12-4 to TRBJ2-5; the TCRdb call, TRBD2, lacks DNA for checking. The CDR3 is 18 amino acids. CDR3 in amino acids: CASSFWTSGGTPQETQYF.

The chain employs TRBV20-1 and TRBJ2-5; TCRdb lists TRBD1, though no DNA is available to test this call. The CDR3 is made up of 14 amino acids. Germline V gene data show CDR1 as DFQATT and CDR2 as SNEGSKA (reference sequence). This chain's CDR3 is CSARVSGGQETQYF.

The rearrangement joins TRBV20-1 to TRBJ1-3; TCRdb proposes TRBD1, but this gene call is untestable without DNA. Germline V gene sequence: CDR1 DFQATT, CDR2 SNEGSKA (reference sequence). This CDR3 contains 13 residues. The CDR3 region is CSASLPGGNTIYF.

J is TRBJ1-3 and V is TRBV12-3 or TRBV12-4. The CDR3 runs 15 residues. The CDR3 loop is CASSFATASGNTIYF.

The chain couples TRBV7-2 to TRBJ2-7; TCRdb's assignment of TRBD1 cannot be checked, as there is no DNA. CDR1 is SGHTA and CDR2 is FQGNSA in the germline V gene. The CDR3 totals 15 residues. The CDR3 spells CASSPRRDRSYEQYF.

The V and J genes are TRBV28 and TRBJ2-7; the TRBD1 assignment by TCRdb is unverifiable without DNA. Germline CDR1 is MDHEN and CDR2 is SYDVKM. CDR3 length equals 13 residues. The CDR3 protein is CASRMTANYEQYF.

CDR3 region: CASSYALAGFQGTQYF. This chain joins TRBV6-2 or TRBV6-3 and TRBJ2-3; TCRdb calls TRBD2, which cannot be checked without DNA. Germline CDR1 reads MNHEY; CDR2 reads SVGEGT. This CDR3 comprises 16 residues.

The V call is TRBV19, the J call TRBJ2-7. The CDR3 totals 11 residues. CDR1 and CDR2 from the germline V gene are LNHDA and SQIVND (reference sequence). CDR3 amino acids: CASSGVYEQYF. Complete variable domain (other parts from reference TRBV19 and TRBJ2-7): DGGITQSPKYLFRKEGQNVTLSCEQNLNHDAMYWYRQDPGQGLRLIYYSQIVNDFQKGDIAEGYSVSREKKESFPLTVTSAQKNPTAFYLCASSGVYEQYFGPGTRLTVT.

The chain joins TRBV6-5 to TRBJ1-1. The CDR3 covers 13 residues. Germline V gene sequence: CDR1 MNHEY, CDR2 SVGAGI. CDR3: CASSYSLRAEAFF.